These T cell receptor beta chains were read from a single sample in a study of blood T cell repertoires in COVID-19. Method: immunoSEQ multiplex PCR; TCRdb's copy keeps in-frame clones and lacks some. Of about 380,000 clones detected, about 88% appear once; the ten largest clones hold approximately 1.2%. Sequences were obtained from PBMCs or T cells enriched from blood (not recorded which). These receptors originate from a woman between 18 and 29 years old who had recovered from COVID-19. Both conserved end residues are part of each CDR3. The D gene is left open where the match is weak. Some rows mark clone size as missing; the rest say once, few, many or name a class of expanded clone.

>TRBD1|TRBV28|.|TRBJ1-3
TGTGCCAGCACACGGACAGGGATAAAGCTTGTAGACACCATATATTTT
CASTRTGIKLVDTIYF
>.|TRBV5-6|.|TRBJ1-4
TGTGCCAGCAGCTTGGTTGGGGAGTCTAATGAAAAACTGTTTTTT
CASSLVGESNEKLFF
>.|TRBV4-1|.|TRBJ1-2
TGCGCCAGCAGTCCAGAGCGGGGGAACTATGGCTACACCTTC
CASSPERGNYGYTF
>TRBD2|TRBV29-1|.|TRBJ2-5
TGCAGCGTTAGACTAGCGGGGGGAGAGACCCAGTACTTC
CSVRLAGGETQYF
>.|TRBV29-1|.|TRBJ1-3
TGCAGCGTTGGGACAGCTGGAAACACCATATATTTT
CSVGTAGNTIYF
>TRBD2|TRBV6-5|once|TRBJ2-1
TGTGCCAGCAGTCTACTGGGGGGGGATGAGCAGTTCTTC
CASSLLGGDEQFF
>TRBD1|TRBV2|.|TRBJ2-7
TGTGCCAGCAGTGTGGGGACAGCGGTCGCAAAGCAGTACTTC
CASSVGTAVAKQYF
>TRBD2|TRBV3-1/TRBV3-2|.|TRBJ2-7
TGTGCCAGCAGCCAAGTTCATGCGGGGGGGTACTCCTACGAGCAGTACTTC
CASSQVHAGGYSYEQYF
>.|TRBV7-8|.|TRBJ1-1
TGTGCCAGCAGCGCCGAGAGACAGGTCCAGGAAGCTTTCTTT
CASSAERQVQEAFF
>TRBD1|TRBV19|.|TRBJ2-7
TGTGCCAGTAGTAAGCGACAGGGGTCCTACGAGCAGTACTTC
CASSKRQGSYEQYF
>.|TRBV5-1|.|TRBJ1-2
TGCGCCAGCGGCCGGTCGGCAGGGAAGGGCTACACCTTC
CASGRSAGKGYTF
>TRBD2|TRBV9|once|TRBJ2-3
TGTGCCAGCAGCCCGGGACTAGCTTGGGAGACAGATACGCAGTATTTT
CASSPGLAWETDTQYF
>TRBD1|TRBV3-1/TRBV3-2|.|TRBJ1-3
TGTGCCAGCAGCCTCAAGACAGGGGTGAAAAACACCATATATTTT
CASSLKTGVKNTIYF
>.|TRBV30|.|TRBJ1-2
TGTGCCTGGGGGTCTCCATACGGCCAGGCTAACTATGGCTACACCTTC
CAWGSPYGQANYGYTF
>.|TRBV3-1/TRBV3-2|.|TRBJ1-2
TGTGCCAGCAGCCAAGAATCGGTTGCTTCTAACTATGGCTACACCTTC
CASSQESVASNYGYTF
>.|TRBV4-1|once|TRBJ2-7
TGCGCCAGCAGCCCCCCCGGGAAAGGCGAGCAGTACTTC
CASSPPGKGEQYF